The sequence of this T cell receptor (beta chain) was determined in a study of T cells of healthy individuals. TCRdb reprocessed the 5' RACE reads with MiXCR, giving one entry per CDR3 protein. In the table there are 60,000 to 80,000 distinct CDR3 sequences, around 15% of which are singletons. V gave up 3 bases and J gave up 2 bases, with 9 bases separating them. The CDR3 is made up of 14 amino acids. Germline V gene sequence: CDR1 MDHEN, CDR2 SYDVKM. The gene calls are TRBV28 and TRBJ2-3; D is unclear. This clonotype originated in a human donor in good health. The CDR3 region is CASSFIQLTDTQYF. The CDR3 DNA follows: TGTGCCAGCAGTTTTATTCAACTCACAGATACGCAGTATTTT.